Presented here are 32 T cell receptor beta chains from one specimen sequenced in a study of cytomegalovirus exposure and HLA in healthy donors (dated by TCRdb to about 2017). Libraries came from the immunoSEQ multiplex PCR assay. The multiplex PCR relied on a mix of 60 forward primers for TCR Vbeta segments and 13 reverse primers for TCR Jbeta segments. Entries here come from immuneACCESS through TCRdb and include only in-frame sequences with V and J called. Some clones fail to appear in such tables; in the studies checked, an unresolved V gene covers under half of the shortfall, and the cause of the remainder is unknown. This sample's table lists 65,000 to 90,000 clones. About 3.8% of the sample comes from the top ten. The sequenced sample consisted of PBMCs. The receptors derive from a female donor in good health and CMV-seropositive.

CDR3 bases: TGTGCCAGCTCACCACTCACAAGGAGTGGTGGAAACACCATATATTTT. This encodes CASSPLTRSGGNTIYF. The V call is TRBV18, the J call TRBJ1-3, with D hard to call. The CDR3 is made up of 16 amino acids. Germline V lookup: CDR1 KGHSH, CDR2 LQKENI. Between the trimmed V and J ends, which lost 1 base and 3 bases, there was a span of 13 bases.

The J gene is TRBJ1-1, the V gene TRBV7-9; 7 positions agree with TRBD1. The ends lost 5 bases at V and 0 bases at J; junction bases unmatched: 12. Germline CDR1 and CDR2: SEHNR and FQNEAQ (reference sequence). CDR3 length equals 17 residues. The DNA of the CDR3 is TGTGCCAGCAGCAGGGGGTCACAGGGGCTTATGAACACTGAAGCTTTCTTT. Encoded protein: CASSRGSQGLMNTEAFF.

The genes are TRBV9 and TRBJ2-5; a weak D match, TRBD1 (5 bases). This CDR3 is 13 amino acids long. CDR1 is SGDLS and CDR2 is YYNGEE in the germline V gene. The V gene lost 0 bases and the J gene lost 7 bases, with 10 bases spanning the gap. The CDR3 spells CASSVGTMGTQYF. CDR3 coding DNA: TGTGCCAGCAGCGTAGGGACAATGGGGACCCAGTACTTC. Supplemented by reference TRBV9 and TRBJ2-5, the full variable domain reads DSGVTQTPKHLITATGQRVTLRCSPRSGDLSVYWYQQSLDQGLQFLIQYYNGEERAKGNILERFSAQQFPDLHSELNLSSLELGDSALYFCASSVGTMGTQYFGPGTRLLVL.

The chain has TRBV7-2 and TRBJ2-1; 10 nucleotides line up with TRBD2. J gave up 8 bases and V 3 bases, and 10 bases lay outside the gene matches. This CDR3 region has 16 residues. Germline V gene data show CDR1 as SGHTA and CDR2 as FQGNSA. The CDR3, as DNA: TGTGCCAGCAGCTTTAGCGGGGGGACGATCGTCCATGAGCAGTTCTTC. Encoded protein: CASSFSGGTIVHEQFF. Full variable domain (missing parts from reference TRBV7-2 and TRBJ2-1): GAGVSQSPSNKVTEKGKDVELRCDPISGHTALYWYRQSLGQGLEFLIYFQGNSAPDKSGLPSDRFSAERTGGSVSTLTIQRTQQEDSAVYLCASSFSGGTIVHEQFFGPGTRLTVL.

The chain has TRBV27 and TRBJ2-7; D is possibly TRBD2 (6 bases). With 6 bases removed from V and 7 bases from J, the gap between germline ends came to 16 bases. This CDR3 has 13 amino acids. CDR1 is MNHEY, CDR2 SMNVEV, per germline (reference sequence). The CDR3: CASSPGLSGEQYF. CDR3 nucleotides: TGTGCCAGCAGCCCTGGACTCAGCGGGGAGCAGTACTTC.

This sequence joins TRBV11-2 and TRBJ2-5; no firm D call. This CDR3 has 14 residues. Per germline, CDR1 SGHAT and CDR2 FQNNGV. V was trimmed by 6 bases and J by 0 bases, leaving 11 bases between them. The CDR3 loop reads CASSYREYQETQYF. The DNA for the CDR3 is TGTGCCAGCAGTTACCGAGAGTACCAAGAGACCCAGTACTTC.

The chain carries TRBV18 and TRBJ2-2; 8 bases map to TRBD2. CDR3 size: 19 residues. CDR1 and CDR2 (germline): KGHSH, LQKENI. Trimming cost V 1 base and J 3 bases; bases outside gene matches: 13. CDR3 sequence reads: CASSPHWGTSGEYTGELFF. The CDR3 DNA reads TGTGCCAGCTCACCACATTGGGGTACTAGCGGAGAATACACCGGGGAGCTGTTTTTT.

The chain employs TRBV6-5 and TRBJ1-1, with D uncertain. Germline CDR1 MNHEY, CDR2 SVGAGI. CDR3 length equals 13 residues. The V and J ends lost 5 bases and 5 bases respectively, with 12 bases between them. CDR3 in amino acids: CASSDGGRTEAFF. DNA for the CDR3: TGTGCCAGCAGTGACGGTGGGAGGACTGAAGCTTTCTTT.

The chain is built from TRBV21-1 and TRBJ1-5. TRBV21-1 is a pseudogene segment. The CDR3 runs to 18 residues. CDR3 DNA sequence: TGTGCCAGCAGCAGCCCTCATGCCTCACTGTGTAGCAATCAGCCCCAGCATTTT. Amino acid sequence: CASSSPHASLCSNQPQHF.

V gene TRBV7-3 combines with J gene TRBJ2-7; TRBD1 might be the D (8 bases). The V gene's germline CDR1 is SGHTA and CDR2 FQGTGA. This CDR3 is 13 amino acids long. The V end was cut by 1 base, the J end by 6 bases, with 10 bases between. CDR3: CASSLNRGGEQYF. CDR3 bases: TGTGCCAGCAGCTTAAACAGGGGGGGCGAGCAGTACTTC.

This rearrangement joins TRBV7-6 to TRBJ2-5, with 10 positions matching TRBD2. The germline CDR1 and CDR2 sequences are SGHVS and FNYEAQ. With V trimmed by 5 bases and J by 2 bases, 11 bases remained unmatched. This CDR3 comprises 17 residues. The CDR3 DNA reads as TGTGCCAGCAGCGTAGGTTCCCTAGCGGGGGTACAAGAGACCCAGTACTTC. It is translated as CASSVGSLAGVQETQYF. Supplemented by reference TRBV7-6 and TRBJ2-5, the full variable domain reads GAGVSQSPRYKVTKRGQDVALRCDPISGHVSLYWYRQALGQGPEFLTYFNYEAQQDKSGLPNDRFSAERPEGSISTLTIQRTEQRDSAMYRCASSVGSLAGVQETQYFGPGTRLLVL.

The chain employs TRBV11-3 and TRBJ2-7, with 9 positions matching TRBD1. The J segment lost 6 bases and the V segment lost 1 base, leaving 10 bases of the junction unmatched. CDR1 is SGHNT and CDR2 is YENEEA in the germline V gene. CDR3 length equals 16 residues. The CDR3 DNA reads as TGTGCCAGCAGCTTAGTGATCACGGGACAGGGAAGCGAGCAGTACTTC. Protein: CASSLVITGQGSEQYF.

This chain connects TRBV29-1 to TRBJ2-3; no reliable D call. CDR3 length: 12 residues. The V end lost 6 bases, the J end lost 2 bases, and 9 bases lay between the germline ends. The germline V gene has CDR1 SQVTM and CDR2 ANQGSEA. The CDR3 region has the DNA TGCAGCGTGCCACAGTTCACAGATACGCAGTATTTT. Translating it yields CSVPQFTDTQYF.

The V call is TRBV7-9, the J call TRBJ2-7; TRBD2 matches at 7 bases. The CDR3 spans 17 residues. The germline gives CDR1 SEHNR, CDR2 FQNEAQ (reference sequence). V dropped 2 bases and J dropped 4; count of bases not matched to a gene: 14. Here the CDR3 DNA reads TGTGCCAGCAGCTTAATCCCGACTGCGGGCGGGGGATACGAGCAGTACTTC. It translates to CASSLIPTAGGGYEQYF.

This sequence joins TRBV4-2 and TRBJ2-5; D might be TRBD2 (6 bases). Germline values: CDR1 LGHNA, CDR2 YNFKEQ. The CDR3 totals 17 residues. V was shortened by 0 bases and J by 6 bases, with 20 bases between the two germline ends. The chain's CDR3 is CASSQEYRTTRAQTQYF. DNA of the CDR3: TGTGCCAGCAGCCAAGAGTACCGGACTACCAGGGCGCAGACCCAGTACTTC.

The chain is built from TRBV4-3 and TRBJ2-5, with 7 positions matching TRBD1. CDR1 and CDR2 from the germline V gene are LGHNA and YSLEER. The length of the CDR3 is 16 residues. J gave up 2 bases and V 0 bases, and 6 bases lay outside the gene matches. This chain's CDR3 is CASSQEFPRGQETQYF. The CDR3 DNA reads as TGCGCCAGCAGCCAAGAATTCCCCAGGGGGCAAGAGACCCAGTACTTC.

The chain carries TRBV20-1 and TRBJ1-1, with D possibly TRBD1 on 6 matching bases. The V gene lost 6 bases and the J gene lost 4 bases, with 6 bases spanning the gap. CDR3 length equals 10 residues. Germline V gives CDR1 DFQATT, CDR2 SNEGSKA (reference sequence). The CDR3 sequence is CSAGGTEAFF. In nucleotides, the CDR3 is TGCAGTGCAGGGGGCACTGAAGCTTTCTTT.

The CDR3 protein is CASSQDSGGAPYEQYF. In DNA, the CDR3 is TGCGCCAGCAGCCAAGATTCCGGGGGGGCCCCCTACGAGCAGTACTTC. The chain employs TRBV4-3 and TRBJ2-7; 8 bases agree with TRBD2. CDR1 LGHNA and CDR2 YSLEER come from the germline V gene. Trimming cost V 0 bases and J 2 bases; bases outside gene matches: 6. The CDR3 has 16 amino acids.

The chain carries TRBV10-3 and TRBJ1-2, with D unclear. V shed 4 bases and J shed 0 bases, with 9 bases lying between them. The length of the CDR3 is 14 residues. The germline gives CDR1 ENHRY, CDR2 SYGVKD. DNA for the CDR3: TGTGCCATCAGTGCGACTGAAGCTAACTATGGCTACACCTTC. Amino acid sequence: CAISATEANYGYTF.

The chain uses TRBV6-5 and TRBJ2-1; D gene uncertain. CDR1 and CDR2 from the germline V gene are MNHEY and SVGAGI. Trimming stripped 0 bases from V and 6 bases from J, with 6 bases between. CDR3 size: 13 residues. The CDR3 DNA sequence: TGTGCCAGCAGTTACTCCTTGAGCAATGAGCAGTTCTTC. This translates into CASSYSLSNEQFF.

The chain employs TRBV5-4 and TRBJ1-2; D uncertain. Trimming took 0 bases from V and 7 from J, leaving 16 bases between them. The CDR3 covers 15 residues. Per germline, CDR1 SGHNT and CDR2 YYREEE (reference sequence). The CDR3: CASSLAIPGTGGYTF. The DNA for the CDR3 is TGTGCCAGCAGCTTGGCCATCCCAGGAACCGGTGGCTACACCTTC.

The chain employs TRBV5-6 and TRBJ1-5; 9 nucleotides align to TRBD1. Germline V lookup: CDR1 SGHDT, CDR2 YYEEEE. The junction had 4 bases not matched to a gene; V was cut back by 4 bases and J by 5 bases. The CDR3 runs to 14 residues. CDR3: CASSLTGGDQPQHF. DNA for the CDR3: TGTGCCAGCAGCCTGACAGGGGGGGATCAGCCCCAGCATTTT.

The rearrangement uses TRBV29-1 and TRBJ1-2; D is perhaps TRBD1 (5 bases). The germline V gene encodes CDR1 SQVTM and CDR2 ANQGSEA. The ends were cut back, 7 bases at V and 2 bases at J, with 14 bases in the middle. This CDR3 region has 13 residues. In nucleotides, the CDR3 is TGCAGCGCCGGGGCGGGGGTAAACTATGGCTACACCTTC. Amino acid sequence: CSAGAGVNYGYTF.

V gene TRBV18 combines with J gene TRBJ1-3; D uncertain. Between the trimmed V and J ends, which lost 2 bases and 3 bases, there was a span of 8 bases. CDR3 size: 14 residues. From germline, CDR1 is KGHSH and CDR2 LQKENI. This CDR3 is CASSPVVGGNTIYF. The CDR3 coding sequence is TGTGCCAGCTCACCAGTGGTCGGTGGAAACACCATATATTTT.

The chain is built from TRBV21-1 and TRBJ1-2; the table names TRBD1, a call not compared with the DNA. TRBV21-1 represents a pseudogene. The CDR3 sequence is 13 residues long. The DNA for the CDR3 is TGTGCCAGCAGCGCAGACAGATTCTATGGCTACACCTTC. It specifies CASSADRFYGYTF.

The chain carries TRBV19 and TRBJ1-1; D gene uncertain. The germline gives CDR1 LNHDA, CDR2 SQIVND (reference sequence). This CDR3 has 14 residues. Trimming shortened V by 1 base and J by 7 bases, and 13 bases separated the two germline ends. The chain's CDR3 is CASSIVGPVGEAFF. The CDR3, as DNA: TGTGCCAGTAGTATAGTGGGCCCCGTCGGTGAAGCTTTCTTT. Drawing the rest from reference TRBV19 and TRBJ1-1, the complete variable domain is DGGITQSPKYLFRKEGQNVTLSCEQNLNHDAMYWYRQDPGQGLRLIYYSQIVNDFQKGDIAEGYSVSREKKESFPLTVTSAQKNPTAFYLCASSIVGPVGEAFFGQGTRLTVV.

This chain uses TRBV6-5 with TRBJ1-2, with D perhaps TRBD1 (5 bases). CDR1 and CDR2 (germline): MNHEY, SVGAGI. Trimming cost V 4 bases and J 0 bases, with 9 bases left between them. The CDR3 extends over 14 amino acids. CDR3 loop: CASSSGGANYGYTF. CDR3 nucleotide sequence: TGTGCCAGCAGTTCCGGGGGAGCTAACTATGGCTACACCTTC.

As DNA, the CDR3 is TGTGCCAGCTCACCACCTGGTAGGAACACTGAAGCTTTCTTT. Residues: CASSPPGRNTEAFF. V gene TRBV18 combines with J gene TRBJ1-1; D remains unclear. There are 14 residues in the CDR3. The germline V and J ends were trimmed by 0 bases and 1 base, with 6 bases remaining between them. In germline, CDR1 is KGHSH, CDR2 LQKENI. Combining the CDR3 with reference TRBV18 and TRBJ1-1 gives the whole variable domain NAGVMQNPRHLVRRRGQEARLRCSPMKGHSHVYWYRQLPEEGLKFMVYLQKENIIDESGMPKERFSAEFPKEGPSILRIQQVVRGDSAAYFCASSPPGRNTEAFFGQGTRLTVV.

This chain connects TRBV28 to TRBJ1-1; possibly TRBD1 for D (5 bases). V was shortened by 3 bases and J by 3 bases, with 17 bases between the two germline ends. The CDR3 length is 16 residues. The germline V gene encodes CDR1 MDHEN and CDR2 SYDVKM. CDR3 in amino acids: CASSFGGTAGDTEAFF. DNA for the CDR3: TGTGCCAGCAGTTTCGGGGGGACCGCTGGGGACACTGAAGCTTTCTTT.

Written as DNA, the CDR3 is TGTGCCAGCAGTGTGGAAAGGGGAAGTTCACCCCTCCACTTT. Its protein product is CASSVERGSSPLHF. The V gene is TRBV2, the J gene TRBJ1-6; TRBD1 is a possible D gene (5 bases). Looked up from germline, CDR1 is SNHLY and CDR2 is FYNNEI. This CDR3 spans 14 amino acids. Trimming cost V 4 bases and J 9 bases, with 13 bases left between them.

The J gene is TRBJ2-7, the V gene TRBV6-5; TRBD2 agrees at 8 bases. The CDR3 runs to 16 residues. Germline loops: CDR1 MNHEY, CDR2 SVGAGI. V lost 0 bases to trimming and J lost 3 bases; unmatched junction nucleotides: 7. CDR3 sequence reads: CASSYSLAAGGYEQYF. In DNA, the CDR3 is TGTGCCAGCAGTTACTCCCTAGCGGCGGGGGGCTACGAGCAGTACTTC.

The chain couples TRBV6-6 to TRBJ2-1; D not resolved. The CDR3 runs to 11 residues. Germline V gives CDR1 MNHNY, CDR2 SVGAGI (reference sequence). V lost 5 bases to trimming and J lost 7 bases, with 6 bases between them. The CDR3 region is CASSELNEQFF. CDR3 DNA sequence: TGTGCCAGCAGTGAGTTGAATGAGCAGTTCTTC.